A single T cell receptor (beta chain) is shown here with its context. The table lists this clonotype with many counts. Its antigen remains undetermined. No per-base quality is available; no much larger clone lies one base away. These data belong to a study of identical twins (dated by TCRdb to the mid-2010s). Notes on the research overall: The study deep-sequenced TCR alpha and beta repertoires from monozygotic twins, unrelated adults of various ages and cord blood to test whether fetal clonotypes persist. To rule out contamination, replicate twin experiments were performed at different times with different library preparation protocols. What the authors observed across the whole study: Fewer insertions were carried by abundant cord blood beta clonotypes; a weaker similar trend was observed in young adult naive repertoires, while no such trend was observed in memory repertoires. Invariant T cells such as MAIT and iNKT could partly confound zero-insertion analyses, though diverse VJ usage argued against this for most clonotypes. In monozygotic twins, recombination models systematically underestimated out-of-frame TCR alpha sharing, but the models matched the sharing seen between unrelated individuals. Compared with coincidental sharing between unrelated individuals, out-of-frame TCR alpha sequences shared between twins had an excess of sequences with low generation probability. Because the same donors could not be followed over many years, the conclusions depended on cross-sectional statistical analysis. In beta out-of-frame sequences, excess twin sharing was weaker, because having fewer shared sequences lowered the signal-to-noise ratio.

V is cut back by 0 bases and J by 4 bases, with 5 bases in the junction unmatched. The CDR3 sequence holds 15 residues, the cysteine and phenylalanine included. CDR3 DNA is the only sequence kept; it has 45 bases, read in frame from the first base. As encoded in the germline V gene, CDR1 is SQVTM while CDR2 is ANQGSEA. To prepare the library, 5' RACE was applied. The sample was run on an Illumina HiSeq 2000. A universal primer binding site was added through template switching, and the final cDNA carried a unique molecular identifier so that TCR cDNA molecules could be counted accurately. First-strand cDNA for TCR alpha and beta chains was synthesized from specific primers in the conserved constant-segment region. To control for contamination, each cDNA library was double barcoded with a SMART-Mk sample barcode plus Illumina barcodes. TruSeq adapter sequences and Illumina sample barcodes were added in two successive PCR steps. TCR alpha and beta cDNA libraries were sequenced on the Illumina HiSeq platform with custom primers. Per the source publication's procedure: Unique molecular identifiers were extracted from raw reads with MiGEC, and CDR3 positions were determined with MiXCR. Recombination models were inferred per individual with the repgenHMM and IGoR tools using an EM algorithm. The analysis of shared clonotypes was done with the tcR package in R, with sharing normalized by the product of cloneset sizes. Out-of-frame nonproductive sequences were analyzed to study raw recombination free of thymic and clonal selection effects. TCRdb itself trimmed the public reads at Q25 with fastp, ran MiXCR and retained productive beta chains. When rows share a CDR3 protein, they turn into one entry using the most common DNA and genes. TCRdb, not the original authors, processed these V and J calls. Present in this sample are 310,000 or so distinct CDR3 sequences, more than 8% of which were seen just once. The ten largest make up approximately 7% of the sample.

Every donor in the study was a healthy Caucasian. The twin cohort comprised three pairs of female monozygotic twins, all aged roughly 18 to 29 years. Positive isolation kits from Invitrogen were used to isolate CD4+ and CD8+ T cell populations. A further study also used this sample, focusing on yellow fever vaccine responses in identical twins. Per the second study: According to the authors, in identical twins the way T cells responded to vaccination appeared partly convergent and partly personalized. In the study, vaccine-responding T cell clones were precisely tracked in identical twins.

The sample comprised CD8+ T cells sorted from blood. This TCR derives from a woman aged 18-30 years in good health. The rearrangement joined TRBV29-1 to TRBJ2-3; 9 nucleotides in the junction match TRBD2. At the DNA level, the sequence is TGCAGCGTTGAAGAGCGCGGGGGGGCCTCAGATACGCAGTATTTT. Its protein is CSVEERGGASDTQYF.